Below, 23 T cell receptor beta chains from the same sample are listed, as sequenced in a study of regulatory and conventional T cells in breast cancer. TCRdb re-called the PCR reads with MiXCR, one entry per CDR3 protein. The sample records 9,500 or so distinct CDR3 sequences, 34% being singletons. The sample was conventional T cells from blood. Source of these receptors: a male donor in good health.

The V and J genes are TRBV12-3 or TRBV12-4 and TRBJ1-2, with no clear D. The CDR3 is made up of 15 amino acids. Trimming shortened V by 4 bases and J by 0 bases, and 12 bases separated the two germline ends. The CDR3 bases are TGTGCCAGCAGTTCATTTAGGGTGGCTAACTATGGCTACACCTTC. Amino acid sequence: CASSSFRVANYGYTF.

There are a few counts of this clonotype. The chain has TRBV7-2 and TRBJ2-1; D might be TRBD2 (6 bases). V was pared by 1 base and J by 0 bases, with 10 bases between. Germline CDR1 SGHTA, CDR2 FQGNSA. The CDR3 length is 16 residues. In nucleotides, the CDR3 is TGTGCCAGCAGCTTAGTGGGGGGAGACTCCTACAATGAGCAGTTCTTC. It translates to CASSLVGGDSYNEQFF.

The chain combines TRBV2 with TRBJ2-5, with D perhaps being TRBD1 or TRBD2 (5 bases each). This CDR3 region has 13 residues. V was pared by 3 bases and J by 5 bases, with 10 bases between. The germline V gene has CDR1 SNHLY and CDR2 FYNNEI. In DNA, the CDR3 is TGTGCCAGCAGTGACGGGACCGGGGAGACCCAGTACTTC. Its translation: CASSDGTGETQYF.

This clonotype was picked up a small number of times. V and J are TRBV12-3 or TRBV12-4 and TRBJ2-7, with D maybe TRBD2 (5 bases). Trimming left V 6 bases short and J 0 bases short, with 12 bases between. The length of the CDR3 is 14 residues. CDR3 sequence: CASSFYRDSYEQYF. The CDR3 DNA is TGTGCCAGCAGCTTTTACCGGGACTCCTACGAGCAGTACTTC.

This clonotype ranks as medium-sized. This chain connects TRBV29-1 to TRBJ1-4; D unclear. The CDR3 totals 13 residues. Per germline, CDR1 SQVTM and CDR2 ANQGSEA. The V end lost 4 bases, the J end lost 7 bases, and 13 bases lay between the germline ends. The CDR3 nucleotides are TGCAGCGTTGTAGGAGGGCGCGGTGAAAAACTGTTTTTT. Translated, it gives CSVVGGRGEKLFF.

CDR3 DNA: TGTGCCAGCAGCCAAGAGGGACTAGCGGGGGGGCTAGTTGAGCAGTTCTTC. Translating it yields CASSQEGLAGGLVEQFF. The chain uses TRBV3-1 and TRBJ2-1; 16 bases align to TRBD2. The CDR3 totals 17 residues. V was pared by 0 bases and J by 9 bases, with 5 bases of the junction left unmatched. Germline V gene data show CDR1 as LGHDT and CDR2 as YNNKEL (reference sequence).

This clonotype rates as medium-sized. The junction departs from the called germline gene at one end, perhaps through a read error. This chain connects TRBV24-1 to TRBJ2-2; TRBD1 is a possible D gene (5 bases). The CDR3 totals 15 residues. Germline V gives CDR1 KGHDR, CDR2 SFDVKD. CDR3 DNA: TGTGCTACCAGTGATTTCTCAGGGTTCGCCGGGGAGCTGTTTTTT. It specifies CATSDFSGFAGELFF.

This clonotype occurred a few times. The J gene is TRBJ2-5, the V gene TRBV5-1; 7 bases match TRBD2. The V and J ends lost 3 bases and 7 bases, in that order; junction bases with no gene match: 12. The CDR3 consists of 15 residues. Germline V gene sequence: CDR1 SGHRS, CDR2 YFSETQ. The CDR3 bases are TGCGCCAGCAGCTGGGGGGGTTCTAGCCCCGGGACCCAGTACTTC. It is translated as CASSWGGSSPGTQYF.

The rearrangement joins TRBV6-2 or TRBV6-3 to TRBJ2-7, with a weak D call TRBD2 (6 bases). V lost 8 bases and J lost 6, with 17 bases in between. CDR1 and CDR2 from the germline V gene are MNHEY and SVGEGT. CDR3 length: 13 residues. In DNA form, the CDR3 reads TGTGCCAGCGGCAGGTACGGCGGGGTCGAGCAGTACTTC. As protein: CASGRYGGVEQYF.

This chain connects TRBV7-9 to TRBJ1-1; no clear D gene. This CDR3 contains 13 residues. Looked up from germline, CDR1 is SEHNR and CDR2 is FQNEAQ (reference sequence). Trimming pared 2 bases from V and 5 bases from J, leaving 9 bases between. Written as DNA, the CDR3 is TGTGCCAGCAGCTTACGGTACGGGACTGAAGCTTTCTTT. Encoded protein: CASSLRYGTEAFF.

This clonotype has only a few counts. This sequence joins TRBV7-2 and TRBJ2-6; no definite D call. Looked up from germline, CDR1 is SGHTA and CDR2 is FQGNSA. The CDR3 loop spans 15 amino acids. V dropped 6 bases and J dropped 2 bases, with 11 bases sitting between them. This chain's CDR3 is CASSDRQAGANVLTF. DNA of the CDR3: TGTGCCAGCAGTGATCGGCAGGCTGGGGCCAACGTCCTGACTTTC.

This chain joins TRBV20-1 and TRBJ2-5, with TRBD2 identical over 11 bases. V lost 6 bases, J lost 3 bases, and 3 bases stayed unmatched. CDR1 and CDR2 (germline): DFQATT, SNEGSKA (reference sequence). There are 13 residues in the CDR3. The CDR3 here is CSAGTSGKETQYF. CDR3 DNA sequence: TGCAGTGCCGGGACTAGCGGTAAAGAGACCCAGTACTTC.

The chain carries TRBV5-1 and TRBJ2-3; 9 nucleotides line up with TRBD1. There are 11 residues in the CDR3. With V trimmed by 4 bases and J by 15 bases, 6 bases remained unmatched. The germline CDR1 and CDR2 sequences are SGHRS and YFSETQ. The CDR3 reads CASSTGTGFYF. DNA of the CDR3: TGCGCCAGCAGCACAGGGACAGGGTTTTATTTT.

This clonotype was picked up many times. This sequence joins TRBV7-2 and TRBJ2-7, with a tentative D call TRBD2 (5 bases). The CDR3 spans 12 residues. The V end was cut by 1 base, the J end by 7 bases, with 8 bases between. Germline V gene sequence: CDR1 SGHTA, CDR2 FQGNSA. The chain's CDR3 is CASSLDSGEQYF. The CDR3 DNA sequence: TGTGCCAGCAGCTTAGATTCGGGGGAGCAGTACTTC.

This clonotype was seen a single time. The chain recombines TRBV20-1 with TRBJ1-5; 12 bases are shared with TRBD1. CDR3 size: 18 residues. With 6 bases clipped from V and 5 bases from J, the junction kept 17 bases outside the gene matches. Germline-derived CDR1 and CDR2 are DFQATT and SNEGSKA (reference sequence). The CDR3, as DNA: TGCAGTGCGTCTCCCCTCCGGGACAGGGGGCCTAATTATCAGCCCCAGCATTTT. As protein: CSASPLRDRGPNYQPQHF.

The V call is TRBV24-1, the J call TRBJ2-1; D is undetermined. CDR1 is KGHDR, CDR2 SFDVKD, per germline. This CDR3 is built from 16 residues. V dropped 2 bases and J dropped 2 bases, with 12 bases sitting between them. CDR3 nucleotides: TGTGCCACCAGTGATTGGAAGTCGGCAACCTACAATGAGCAGTTCTTC. This encodes CATSDWKSATYNEQFF.

The rearrangement uses TRBV3-1 and TRBJ2-3, with D possibly being TRBD2 (8 bases). The CDR3 totals 15 residues. V lost 2 bases and J 8 bases, leaving 17 bases between the germline ends. Germline CDR1 reads LGHDT; CDR2 reads YNNKEL (reference sequence). This chain's CDR3 is CASSQIAGPGGTQYF. Written as DNA, the CDR3 is TGTGCCAGCAGCCAAATAGCGGGGCCAGGGGGTACGCAGTATTTT.

The sample holds a few counts of this clonotype. The V call is TRBV28, the J call TRBJ1-5; D gene uncertain. There are 12 residues in the CDR3. Deletions cut 8 bases from V and 7 bases from J, with 12 bases between. Germline V lookup: CDR1 MDHEN, CDR2 SYDVKM. The CDR3 loop reads CASALLGQPQHF. The CDR3 nucleotides are TGTGCCAGCGCCCTCCTAGGCCAGCCCCAGCATTTT.

This chain uses TRBV10-3 with TRBJ2-7, with 7 bases that match TRBD1. V shed 5 bases, J shed 5 bases, and the junction held 12 bases outside the gene matches. The germline V gene encodes CDR1 ENHRY and CDR2 SYGVKD. The CDR3 length is 15 residues. As DNA, the CDR3 is TGTGCCATCAGTTCACCGGGACAGCCGGCGGACGAGCAGTACTTC. Its translation is CAISSPGQPADEQYF.

This clonotype came up many times. The genes are TRBV7-2 and TRBJ1-1, with D unresolved. Trimming shortened V by 3 bases and J by 5 bases, and 10 bases separated the two germline ends. Germline assignment: CDR1 SGHTA and CDR2 FQGNSA. This CDR3 region has 13 residues. CDR3 in DNA: TGTGCCAGCAGCTTTGTTGGAACAACTGAAGCTTTCTTT. Its protein product is CASSFVGTTEAFF.

V is TRBV12-3 or TRBV12-4 and J is TRBJ1-2; D not resolved. Trimming shortened V by 1 base and J by 2 bases, and 8 bases separated the two germline ends. The CDR3 runs to 14 residues. In nucleotides, the CDR3 is TGTGCCAGCAGTTTAGTTATCGGGAACTATGGCTACACCTTC. This translates into CASSLVIGNYGYTF.

V is TRBV6-5 and J is TRBJ1-1, with TRBD1 as a possible D gene (6 bases). Between the trimmed V and J ends, which lost 7 bases and 12 bases, there was a span of 21 bases. This CDR3 contains 13 residues. Germline CDR1 and CDR2: MNHEY and SVGAGI. CDR3 loop: CASTIGMGAGTFF. Here the CDR3 DNA reads TGTGCCAGCACCATCGGGATGGGGGCTGGGACTTTCTTT.

This chain joins TRBV20-1 and TRBJ2-7; D is perhaps TRBD2 (6 bases). Deletions cut 1 base from V and 5 bases from J, with 15 bases between. This CDR3 spans 14 amino acids. The germline V gene encodes CDR1 DFQATT and CDR2 SNEGSKA (reference sequence). The CDR3 spells CSARVLAGTDEQYF. The CDR3 DNA reads TGCAGTGCTAGAGTTCTGGCGGGGACGGACGAGCAGTACTTC.